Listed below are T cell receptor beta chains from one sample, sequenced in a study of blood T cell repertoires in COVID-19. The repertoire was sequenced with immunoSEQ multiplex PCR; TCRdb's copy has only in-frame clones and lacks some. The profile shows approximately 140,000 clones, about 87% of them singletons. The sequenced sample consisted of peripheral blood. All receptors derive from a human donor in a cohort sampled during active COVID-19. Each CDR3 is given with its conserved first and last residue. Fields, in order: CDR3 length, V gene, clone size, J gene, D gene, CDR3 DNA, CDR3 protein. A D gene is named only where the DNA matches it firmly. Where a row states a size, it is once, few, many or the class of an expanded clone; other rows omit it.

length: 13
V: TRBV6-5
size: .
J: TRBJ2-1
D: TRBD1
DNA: TGTGCCAGCAGAAACACAGGGGGCAATGAGCAGTTCTTC
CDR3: CASRNTGGNEQFF

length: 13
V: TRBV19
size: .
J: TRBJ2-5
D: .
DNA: TGTGCCAGTAGTTTGGGGCGCCAAGAGACCCAGTACTTC
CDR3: CASSLGRQETQYF

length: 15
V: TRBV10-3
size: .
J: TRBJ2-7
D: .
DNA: TGTGCCATCAGTGAGGGTCCAGGCAGGGACTACGAGCAGTACTTC
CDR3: CAISEGPGRDYEQYF

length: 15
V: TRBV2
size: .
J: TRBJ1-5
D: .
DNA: TGTGCCAGCAGTGGGACAGCCGATAGCAATCAGCCCCAGCATTTT
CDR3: CASSGTADSNQPQHF

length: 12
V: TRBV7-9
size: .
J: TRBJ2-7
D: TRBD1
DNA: TGTGCCGTCGGGACAGGCAGCTCAGAGCAGTACTTC
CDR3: CAVGTGSSEQYF

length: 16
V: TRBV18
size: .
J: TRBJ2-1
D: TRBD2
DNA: TGTGCCAGCTCACCCCAGACTAGCGGATGGGACAATGAGCAGTTCTTC
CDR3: CASSPQTSGWDNEQFF

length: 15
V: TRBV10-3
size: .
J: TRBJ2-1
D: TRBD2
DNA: TGTGCCATCAGTGAGCCCGGGACTAGCTACAATGAGCAGTTCTTC
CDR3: CAISEPGTSYNEQFF

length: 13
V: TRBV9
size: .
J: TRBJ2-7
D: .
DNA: TGTGCCAGCAGCGCCGGACATCTGACCGAGCAGTACTTC
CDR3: CASSAGHLTEQYF

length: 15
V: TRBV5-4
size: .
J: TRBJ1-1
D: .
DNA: TGTGCCAGCAGCTCTAGGACAGTTATGAACACTGAAGCTTTCTTT
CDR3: CASSSRTVMNTEAFF

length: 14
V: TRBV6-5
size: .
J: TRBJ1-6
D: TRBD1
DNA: TGTGCCAGCAGTTATTCCAGAGACAGGGCCCGTCTCCACTTT
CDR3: CASSYSRDRARLHF

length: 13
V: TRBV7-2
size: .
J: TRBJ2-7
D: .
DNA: TGTGCCAGCAGCTTCGAGGTGCAGCGGGAGCAGTACTTC
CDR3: CASSFEVQREQYF

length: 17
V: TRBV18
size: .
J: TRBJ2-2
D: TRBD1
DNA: TGTGCCAGCTCACCAATCATGGGGACAGCGAACACCGGGGAGCTGTTTTTT
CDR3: CASSPIMGTANTGELFF

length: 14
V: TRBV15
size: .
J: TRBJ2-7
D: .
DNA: TGTGCCACCAGCAGAGTCCAGGGTCTGGACGAGCAGTACTTC
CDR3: CATSRVQGLDEQYF

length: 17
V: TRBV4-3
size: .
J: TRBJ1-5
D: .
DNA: TGCGCCAGCAGCCGAGACTTGATTACTTATAGCAATCAGCCCCAGCATTTT
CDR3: CASSRDLITYSNQPQHF

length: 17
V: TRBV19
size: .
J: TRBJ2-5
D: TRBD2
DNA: TGTGCCAGTAGTACCGGACTAGCGGGGGGGCGATGGGAGACCCAGTACTTC
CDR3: CASSTGLAGGRWETQYF

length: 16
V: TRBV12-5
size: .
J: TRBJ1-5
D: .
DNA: TGTGCTAGTGGTTTGAAGATCTCTGGAGTCATCAAGCCCCAGCATTTT
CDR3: CASGLKISGVIKPQHF

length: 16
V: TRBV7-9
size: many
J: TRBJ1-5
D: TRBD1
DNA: TGTGCCGGCCAGAACTCGGGACAGGGCGGCGATCAGCCCCAGCATTTT
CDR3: CAGQNSGQGGDQPQHF

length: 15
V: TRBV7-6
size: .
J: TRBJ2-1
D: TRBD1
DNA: TGTGCCAGCAGCCCCGGGACAGGGCTCTACAATGAGCAGTTCTTC
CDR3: CASSPGTGLYNEQFF

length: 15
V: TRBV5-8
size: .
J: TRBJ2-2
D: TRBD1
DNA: TGTGCCAGCAGCTTGGGGGACAGGGCAACCGGGGAGCTGTTTTTT
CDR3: CASSLGDRATGELFF

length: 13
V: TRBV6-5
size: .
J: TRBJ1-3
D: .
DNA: TGTGCCAGCAGCCGGACTCTTGGAAACACCATATATTTT
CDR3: CASSRTLGNTIYF

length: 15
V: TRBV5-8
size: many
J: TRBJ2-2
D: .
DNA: TGTGCCAGCAGCTATACAGGTCTACACACCGGGGAGCTGTTTTTT
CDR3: CASSYTGLHTGELFF

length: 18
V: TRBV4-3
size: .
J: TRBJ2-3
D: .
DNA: TGCGCCAGCAGCCAAGACCTGAGGAGTCACCGGGGCACAGATACGCAGTATTTT
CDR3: CASSQDLRSHRGTDTQYF

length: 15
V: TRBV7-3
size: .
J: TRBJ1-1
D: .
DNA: TGTGCCAGCAGCTTAACGGGCGGGACGGTCACTGAAGCTTTCTTT
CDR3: CASSLTGGTVTEAFF

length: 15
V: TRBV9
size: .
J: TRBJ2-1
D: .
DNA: TGTGCCAGCAGCGTTGGGCAGGGAACGGGTAGTGAGCAGTTCTTC
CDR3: CASSVGQGTGSEQFF

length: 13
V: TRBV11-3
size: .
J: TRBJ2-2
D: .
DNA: TGTGCCAGCAGCGTGAGCGGCGGCGGGGAGCTGTTTTTT
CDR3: CASSVSGGGELFF

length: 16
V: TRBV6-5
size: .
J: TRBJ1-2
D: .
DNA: TGTGCCAGCAGTTACACCACCCGAGGAGGGAGATATGGCTACACCTTC
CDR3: CASSYTTRGGRYGYTF

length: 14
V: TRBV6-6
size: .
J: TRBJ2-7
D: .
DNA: TGTGCCAGCAGTTACGAGGGGGCGGGGTACGAGCAGTACTTC
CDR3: CASSYEGAGYEQYF

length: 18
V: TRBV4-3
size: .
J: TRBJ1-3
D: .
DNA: TGCGCCAGCAGCCAAGACTATAGGGGGGGTGGCTCTGGAAACACCATATATTTT
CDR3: CASSQDYRGGGSGNTIYF

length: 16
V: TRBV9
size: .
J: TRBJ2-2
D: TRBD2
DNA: TGTGCCAGCAGCTTCCACGGGGGGGCCTGGACCGGGGAGCTGTTTTTT
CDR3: CASSFHGGAWTGELFF

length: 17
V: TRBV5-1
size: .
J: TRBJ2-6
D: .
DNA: TGCGCCAGCAGCTTTCTGGGGCGCCTTACTGGGGCCAACGTCCTGACTTTC
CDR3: CASSFLGRLTGANVLTF

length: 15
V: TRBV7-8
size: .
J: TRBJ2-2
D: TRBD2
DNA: TGTGCCAGCAGCATGAGCGGGGGGGCGCCCGGGGAGCTGTTTTTT
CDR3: CASSMSGGAPGELFF